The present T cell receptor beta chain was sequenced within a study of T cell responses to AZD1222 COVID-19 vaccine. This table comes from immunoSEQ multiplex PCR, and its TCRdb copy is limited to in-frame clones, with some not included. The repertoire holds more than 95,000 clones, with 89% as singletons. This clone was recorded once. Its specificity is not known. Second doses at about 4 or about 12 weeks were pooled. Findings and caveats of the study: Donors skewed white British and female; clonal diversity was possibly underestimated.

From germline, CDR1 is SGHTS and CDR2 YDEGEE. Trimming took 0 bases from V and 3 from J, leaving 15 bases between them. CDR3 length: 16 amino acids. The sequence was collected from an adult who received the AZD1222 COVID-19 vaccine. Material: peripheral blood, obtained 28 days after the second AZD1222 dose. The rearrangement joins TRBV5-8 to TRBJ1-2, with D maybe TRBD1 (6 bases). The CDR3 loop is CASSLVGRQDYYGYTF. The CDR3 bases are TGTGCCAGCAGCTTGGTTGGACGACAGGACTACTATGGCTACACCTTC.